These T cell receptor beta chains were read from a single sample in a study of CD8 T cells in Susac syndrome. TCRdb re-derived calls from the immunoSEQ multiplex PCR reads in MiXCR, one entry per CDR3 protein. The data show some 200,000 distinct CDR3 sequences, about 94% seen once. What was sequenced was CD4+ T cells from PBMCs. These receptors all come from a human donor with Susac syndrome. The CDR3 runs from the conserved cysteine through the conserved F or W. The D gene is left open where the match is weak. A clone size is listed for some rows: how often the clone was seen (once, few, many), or a class if it is expanded.

J,D,V,size,CDR3,DNA
TRBJ1-5,TRBD1,TRBV20-1,-,CSAAPGQGQPQHF,TGCAGTGCTGCCCCGGGACAGGGCCAGCCCCAGCATTTT
TRBJ2-1,TRBD2,TRBV20-1,-,CSASSASGPYNEQFF,TGCAGTGCTAGCTCGGCTAGCGGTCCCTACAATGAGCAGTTCTTC
TRBJ1-4,-,TRBV18,-,CASSPILQGIEKLFF,TGTGCCAGCTCACCAATACTCCAAGGGATCGAAAAACTGTTTTTT
TRBJ1-5,-,TRBV4-1,-,CASSQVEGNNQPQHF,TGCGCCAGCAGCCAGGTGGAAGGGAACAATCAGCCCCAGCATTTT
TRBJ2-3,-,TRBV7-2,-,CASSPVAVQYF,TGTGCCAGCAGCCCCGTCGCGGTGCAGTATTTT
TRBJ2-7,TRBD1,TRBV20-1,-,CSALQGTYEQYF,TGCAGTGCTTTACAGGGGACCTACGAGCAGTACTTC
TRBJ2-7,TRBD2,TRBV5-4,-,CASSSGTSGVLYEQYF,TGTGCCAGCAGTTCCGGGACTAGCGGGGTCCTTTACGAGCAGTACTTC
TRBJ1-5,-,TRBV7-6,-,CASSLVDSIDQPQHF,TGTGCCAGCAGCTTAGTTGACAGCATCGATCAGCCCCAGCATTTT
TRBJ1-2,-,TRBV12-3/TRBV12-4,-,CASSLEVGGYTF,TGTGCCAGCAGTTTGGAGGTGGGCGGCTACACCTTC
TRBJ2-4,TRBD1,TRBV12-3/TRBV12-4,-,CASTSGQNIQYF,TGTGCCAGCACTTCGGGACAGAACATTCAGTACTTC
TRBJ2-7,-,TRBV28,few,CASSSVYEQYF,TGTGCCAGCAGTTCTGTCTACGAGCAGTACTTC
TRBJ2-1,TRBD2,TRBV10-3,-,CAIASSGGEQFF,TGTGCCATCGCTTCTAGCGGGGGGGAGCAGTTCTTC
TRBJ1-4,-,TRBV28,-,CASSLKAGLAEKLFF,TGTGCCAGCAGTTTAAAAGCGGGGTTGGCTGAAAAACTGTTTTTT
TRBJ1-2,-,TRBV20-1,-,CSARDSGRATTNYGYTF,TGCAGTGCTAGAGATAGCGGCCGCGCGACAACCAACTATGGCTACACCTTC
TRBJ1-2,TRBD1,TRBV6-5,-,CASSGTGGNYGYTF,TGTGCCAGCAGCGGGACAGGGGGCAACTATGGCTACACCTTC
TRBJ2-1,TRBD1,TRBV15,-,CATSRDLSGTGRDEQFF,TGTGCCACCAGCAGAGATTTAAGTGGGACAGGGAGGGATGAGCAGTTCTTC
TRBJ1-6,-,TRBV30,-,CAWSVRLPGISPLHF,TGTGCCTGGAGTGTACGCCTTCCAGGGATTTCACCCCTCCACTTT
TRBJ2-5,-,TRBV12-5,-,CASGVVHRGAQYF,TGTGCTAGTGGTGTCGTACACCGCGGGGCCCAGTACTTC
TRBJ2-3,TRBD2,TRBV5-1,-,CASSLRPSGGAGTDTQYF,TGCGCCAGCAGCTTGAGGCCTAGCGGGGGGGCTGGCACAGATACGCAGTATTTT
TRBJ2-3,-,TRBV6-6,-,CASSTGDTQYF,TGTGCCAGCAGTACCGGAGATACGCAGTATTTT
TRBJ2-1,TRBD2,TRBV27,once,CASVPLAGLGVYNEQFF,TGTGCCAGTGTTCCTCTAGCGGGGCTCGGGGTTTACAATGAGCAGTTCTTC
TRBJ2-3,-,TRBV9,-,CASSVGSRDTQYF,TGTGCCAGCAGCGTAGGGTCCAGAGATACGCAGTATTTT
TRBJ1-6,-,TRBV2,-,CASSGIGGNSPLHF,TGTGCCAGCAGTGGTATAGGAGGGAATTCACCCCTCCACTTT
TRBJ2-1,TRBD2,TRBV7-6,-,CASSTPSGGSYNEQFF,TGTGCCAGCAGCACCCCTAGCGGGGGCTCCTACAATGAGCAGTTCTTC